This entry lists 31 T cell receptor beta chains sequenced from one sample in a study of a mutant IDH1 vaccine in newly diagnosed glioma. Only in-frame clones appear in the TCRdb table, and some are missing; sequencing was by immunoSEQ multiplex PCR. Of 70,000 to 90,000 clones in the sample, 91% are singletons; the top ten hold 0.55% to 0.65%. The time point was: week 5, during vaccination. The study gave 300 ug of mutant IDH1 20-mer peptide per vaccine dose, with topical imiquimod. Their antigens are not known. The sequencing used PBMCs, collected from a glioma patient whose treatment included an IDH1 peptide vaccine. The receptor source for this set is a woman between 50 and 59 years old with glioma.

In DNA, the CDR3 is TGTGCCAGCAGCATTGGGACAGGGGGCCGGCACAATCAGCCCCAGCATTTT. It specifies CASSIGTGGRHNQPQHF. The chain links TRBV7-9 to TRBJ1-5, with 12 bases fitting TRBD1. Germline assignment: CDR1 SEHNR and CDR2 FQNEAQ (reference sequence). J lost 3 bases, V lost 5 bases, and 8 bases had no gene match. This CDR3 region has 17 residues.

This chain joins TRBV11-2 and TRBJ2-2, with D unresolved. This CDR3 comprises 12 residues. Germline V gives CDR1 SGHAT, CDR2 FQNNGV. V gave up 1 base and J gave up 6 bases, with 3 bases separating them. The CDR3 bases are TGTGCCAGCAGCTTAGTACCCGGGGAGCTGTTTTTT. Encoded protein: CASSLVPGELFF.

This clone was observed a single time. The chain links TRBV4-2 to TRBJ2-1; weak D call: TRBD2 (6 bases). V was trimmed by 1 base and J by 4 bases, leaving 14 bases between them. Germline V gene data show CDR1 as LGHNA and CDR2 as YNFKEQ. The CDR3 extends over 16 amino acids. The CDR3 region has the DNA TGTGCCAGCAGCCAAGGGGATGGCGGGGTTTACAATGAGCAGTTCTTC. Translating gives CASSQGDGGVYNEQFF.

This clone was detected only a few times. The rearrangement joins TRBV6-1 to TRBJ2-1; 7 nucleotides match TRBD2. Per the germline V gene, CDR1 is MNHNS and CDR2 is SASEGT. With 6 bases clipped from V and 9 bases from J, the junction kept 14 bases outside the gene matches. This CDR3 is built from 15 residues. In nucleotides, the CDR3 is TGTGCCAGCAGCGCCGGGACTAATGGGGCCAGTGAGCAGTTCTTC. It yields the protein CASSAGTNGASEQFF.

The genes are TRBV11-3 and TRBJ1-1, with D unresolved. V shed 6 bases and J shed 7 bases, with 18 bases lying between them. The CDR3 consists of 14 residues. Looked up from germline, CDR1 is SGHNT and CDR2 is YENEEA. The CDR3, as DNA: TGTGCCAGCAGTCGCGGTGGCGGGCCGGGTGAAGCTTTCTTT. Its translation: CASSRGGGPGEAFF.

V usage is TRBV7-3 and J usage is TRBJ1-1, with D hard to call. This CDR3 region has 14 residues. Germline CDR1 is SGHTA and CDR2 is FQGTGA. With 3 bases removed from V and 6 bases from J, the gap between germline ends came to 14 bases. The CDR3 DNA reads as TGTGCCAGCAGCTTTATGTCGGTAACGGCTGAAGCTTTCTTT. Translating it yields CASSFMSVTAEAFF.

This clone was seen a handful of times. J is TRBJ1-5 and V is TRBV28; D is uncertain. The CDR3 covers 11 residues. CDR1 MDHEN and CDR2 SYDVKM come from the germline V gene. The V and J ends lost 6 bases and 4 bases respectively, with 4 bases between them. CDR3 loop: CASSWNQPQHF. The DNA of the CDR3 is TGTGCCAGCAGCTGGAATCAGCCCCAGCATTTT. Drawing the rest from reference TRBV28 and TRBJ1-5, the complete variable domain is DVKVTQSSRYLVKRTGEKVFLECVQDMDHENMFWYRQDPGLGLRLIYFSYDVKMKEKGDIPEGYSVSREKKERFSLILESASTNQTSMYLCASSWNQPQHFGDGTRLSIL.

V and J are TRBV5-8 and TRBJ2-7; maybe TRBD2 (6 bases). The V and J ends lost 4 bases and 0 bases respectively, with 14 bases between them. The CDR3 has 15 residues. CDR1 SGHTS and CDR2 YDEGEE come from the germline V gene. The CDR3 sequence: CASSPGDSSSYEQYF. CDR3 coding DNA: TGTGCCAGCAGCCCGGGGGACTCCAGCTCCTACGAGCAGTACTTC.

This clone was observed once. This chain links TRBV6-6 with TRBJ2-5; 9 nucleotides line up with TRBD2. The V gene end was trimmed by 7 bases and the J gene end by 4 bases; junction bases not matched to a gene: 7. Germline-derived CDR1 and CDR2 are MNHNY and SVGAGI (reference sequence). This CDR3 spans 14 amino acids. In DNA, the CDR3 is TGTGCCAGCACCCCGGGTAGCGGGAGAGAGACCCAGTACTTC. This gives the protein CASTPGSGRETQYF.

The sample holds a few counts of this clone. The chain carries TRBV9 and TRBJ2-5; possibly TRBD2 for D (6 bases). The CDR3 contains 15 residues. Germline CDR1 reads SGDLS; CDR2 reads YYNGEE. Trimming removed 6 bases at V and 3 bases at J, with 18 bases between. The CDR3 loop reads CASTTAGTPKETQYF. The CDR3 DNA reads as TGTGCCAGCACCACTGCCGGGACTCCTAAAGAGACCCAGTACTTC.

V gene TRBV9 combines with J gene TRBJ2-7, with D possibly matching TRBD1 (6 bases). The germline V gene encodes CDR1 SGDLS and CDR2 YYNGEE. V was clipped by 7 bases and J by 0 bases, with 11 bases between them. The CDR3 length is 13 residues. CDR3 sequence (DNA): TGTGCCAGCGGGCAGGGGAGCTCCTACGAGCAGTACTTC. Protein sequence: CASGQGSSYEQYF.

This chain uses TRBV10-3 with TRBJ2-7; 8 bases line up with TRBD2. V was pared by 3 bases and J by 6 bases, with 19 bases of the junction left unmatched. The CDR3 covers 18 residues. Germline V gene lookup returns CDR1 ENHRY and CDR2 SYGVKD. Here the CDR3 DNA reads TGTGCCATCAGTGATCCCGCGAAAGCGGGAGACACTATATTCGAGCAGTACTTC. Its protein is CAISDPAKAGDTIFEQYF.

The rearrangement joins TRBV4-3 to TRBJ1-5; D may be TRBD1 (5 bases). This CDR3 contains 16 residues. Trimming shortened V by 0 bases and J by 6 bases, and 15 bases separated the two germline ends. The germline gives CDR1 LGHNA, CDR2 YSLEER. CDR3 in DNA: TGCGCCAGCAGCCAAGATAGGCGGCAGGGCCTTCAGCCCCAGCATTTT. Translated, it gives CASSQDRRQGLQPQHF.

The count of this clone is one. CDR3 nucleotides: TGTGCCAGCCGCACAGCCGTACAATTTATTAGCAATCAGCCCCAGCATTTT. This gives the protein CASRTAVQFISNQPQHF. The chain employs TRBV28 and TRBJ1-5; the D is unclear. Germline V gives CDR1 MDHEN, CDR2 SYDVKM. The CDR3 totals 17 residues. Trimming pared 8 bases from V and 0 bases from J, leaving 20 bases between.

The chain couples TRBV27 to TRBJ2-7; 16 positions agree with TRBD2. Looked up from germline, CDR1 is MNHEY and CDR2 is SMNVEV (reference sequence). The CDR3 has 17 amino acids. V lost 2 bases to trimming and J lost 3 bases; unmatched junction nucleotides: 4. The CDR3 DNA reads as TGTGCCAGCAGTTTAGGGGGGACTAGCGGGAGGGTCTACGAGCAGTACTTC. This codes for CASSLGGTSGRVYEQYF.

This chain joins TRBV5-1 and TRBJ2-1, with TRBD2 as a possible D gene (5 bases). The V gene lost 0 bases and the J gene lost 9 bases, with 10 bases spanning the gap. This CDR3 is 13 amino acids long. The germline CDR1 and CDR2 sequences are SGHRS and YFSETQ. This CDR3 reads CASSLAGYREQFF. The CDR3 nucleotides read TGCGCCAGCAGCTTGGCGGGGTACCGTGAGCAGTTCTTC.

The gene calls are TRBV6-5 and TRBJ2-7, with D perhaps TRBD2 (6 bases). The germline gives CDR1 MNHEY, CDR2 SVGAGI. The CDR3 extends over 14 amino acids. Trimming pared 3 bases from V and 2 bases from J, leaving 11 bases between. In DNA form, the CDR3 reads TGTGCCAGCAGTTATTCGGGGGTTACCTACGAGCAGTACTTC. It yields the protein CASSYSGVTYEQYF.

This chain's CDR3 is CASSLGRFGNTIYF. In DNA, the CDR3 is TGTGCCAGCAGTCTAGGGAGGTTCGGAAACACCATATATTTT. The chain has TRBV6-5 and TRBJ1-3, with D uncertain. Trimming pared 5 bases from V and 4 bases from J, leaving 12 bases between. CDR3 length equals 14 residues. Germline V gene data show CDR1 as MNHEY and CDR2 as SVGAGI.

This chain uses TRBV14 with TRBJ2-6; D is perhaps TRBD1 (6 bases). Germline CDR1 and CDR2: SGHDN and FVKESK. This CDR3 has 15 amino acids. Trimming removed 4 bases at V and 3 bases at J, with 10 bases between. CDR3 DNA sequence: TGTGCCAGCAGCCCTACAGGGTTTGGGGCCAACGTCCTGACTTTC. It is translated as CASSPTGFGANVLTF. Complete variable domain (other parts from reference TRBV14 and TRBJ2-6): EAGVTQFPSHSVIEKGQTVTLRCDPISGHDNLYWYRRVMGKEIKFLLHFVKESKQDESGMPNNRFLAERTGGTYSTLKVQPAELEDSGVYFCASSPTGFGANVLTFGAGSRLTVL.

This CDR3 is CAWSWGGGGSQPQHF. Here the CDR3 DNA reads TGTGCCTGGAGCTGGGGTGGTGGGGGGAGTCAGCCCCAGCATTTT. The J gene is TRBJ1-5, the V gene TRBV30; the D gene is possibly TRBD1 (5 bases). The germline V gene encodes CDR1 GTSNPN and CDR2 SVGIG (reference sequence). V was trimmed by 3 bases and J by 6 bases, leaving 18 bases between them. The CDR3 length is 15 residues.

The chain carries TRBV6-5 and TRBJ2-3, with D possibly being TRBD2 (5 bases). V lost 0 bases to trimming and J lost 2 bases, with 12 bases between them. The germline gives CDR1 MNHEY, CDR2 SVGAGI. The CDR3 is made up of 16 amino acids. CDR3 nucleotides: TGTGCCAGCAGTTACTCGTTCGGGATGCCCACAGATACGCAGTATTTT. Translation gives CASSYSFGMPTDTQYF.

The chain recombines TRBV6-5 with TRBJ1-1; TRBD1 might be the D (5 bases). Trimming shortened V by 5 bases and J by 1 base, and 11 bases separated the two germline ends. Germline V gene data show CDR1 as MNHEY and CDR2 as SVGAGI. This CDR3 is 14 amino acids long. CDR3 loop: CASSDGGGNTEAFF. DNA for the CDR3: TGTGCCAGCAGTGACGGCGGGGGGAACACTGAAGCTTTCTTT.

This clone was seen once. The chain uses TRBV5-1 and TRBJ2-7, with unresolved D. Trimming took off 0 bases at V and 2 bases at J, with 9 bases between the two ends. The CDR3 runs 14 residues. From germline, CDR1 is SGHRS and CDR2 YFSETQ. CDR3 amino acids: CASSLGQRTYEQYF. The CDR3 coding sequence is TGCGCCAGCAGCTTGGGGCAGCGAACCTACGAGCAGTACTTC.

The chain combines TRBV29-1 with TRBJ1-1; 10 nucleotides line up with TRBD1. V shed 7 bases and J 1 base; nucleotides not matched to a gene: 6. The CDR3 runs 14 residues. Looked up from germline, CDR1 is SQVTM and CDR2 is ANQGSEA. The CDR3 loop is CSGRTGGRNTEAFF. CDR3 coding DNA: TGCAGCGGCCGGACAGGGGGGAGGAACACTGAAGCTTTCTTT.

The V gene is TRBV5-1, the J gene TRBJ2-7, with D perhaps TRBD2 (5 bases). This CDR3 has 15 amino acids. V was cut by 7 bases and J by 3 bases, with 20 bases left in between. Germline V gene lookup returns CDR1 SGHRS and CDR2 YFSETQ. CDR3 amino acids: CASGPGSGPLYEQYF. In nucleotides, the CDR3 is TGCGCCAGCGGACCGGGGTCAGGCCCCCTCTACGAGCAGTACTTC.

The chain carries TRBV5-6 and TRBJ2-1; tentatively, D is TRBD2 (6 bases). V was pared by 0 bases and J by 5 bases, with 9 bases between. CDR1 is SGHDT, CDR2 YYEEEE, per germline. CDR3 length: 14 amino acids. CDR3 coding DNA: TGTGCCAGCAGCTTGGGGCTAGCGCACAATGAGCAGTTCTTC. It encodes CASSLGLAHNEQFF. Full variable domain (outside the CDR3, taken from reference TRBV5-6 and TRBJ2-1): DAGVTQSPTHLIKTRGQQVTLRCSPKSGHDTVSWYQQALGQGPQFIFQYYEEEERQRGNFPDRFSGHQFPNYSSELNVNALLLGDSALYLCASSLGLAHNEQFFGPGTRLTVL.

The chain joins TRBV7-6 to TRBJ2-1; D unclear. V gave up 8 bases and J gave up 4 bases, with 6 bases separating them. The CDR3 runs 11 residues. Germline assignment: CDR1 SGHVS and CDR2 FNYEAQ. The CDR3 DNA follows: TGTGCCAGCGGCCTTTACAATGAGCAGTTCTTC. This translates into CASGLYNEQFF.

The chain couples TRBV10-3 to TRBJ2-2; D assignment may be TRBD1 or TRBD2 (5 bases each). V was clipped by 4 bases and J by 4 bases, with 10 bases between them. Germline V gene lookup returns CDR1 ENHRY and CDR2 SYGVKD. The CDR3 sequence is 14 residues long. CDR3 DNA sequence: TGTGCCATCAGTGGAGCAGGGAGCACCGGGGAGCTGTTTTTT. Its protein is CAISGAGSTGELFF.

The V gene is TRBV27, the J gene TRBJ2-7, with unresolved D. This CDR3 region has 15 residues. Germline CDR1 is MNHEY and CDR2 is SMNVEV (reference sequence). V was pared by 5 bases and J by 3 bases, with 17 bases between. As DNA, the CDR3 is TGTGCCAGCAGTCCGCGGACCAGCAACCTCTACGAGCAGTACTTC. Protein sequence: CASSPRTSNLYEQYF.

The chain uses TRBV28 and TRBJ1-1, with D possibly matching TRBD1 (5 bases). Germline lookup yields CDR1 MDHEN and CDR2 SYDVKM. The CDR3 is made up of 12 amino acids. V lost 7 bases, J lost 1 base, and 7 bases lay in between. The DNA for the CDR3 is TGTGCCAGCAATGGGGGGAACACTGAAGCTTTCTTT. Translated, it gives CASNGGNTEAFF.

The J gene is TRBJ2-3, the V gene TRBV7-8; D is undetermined. V gave up 1 base and J gave up 5 bases, with 10 bases separating them. Germline V gene data show CDR1 as SGHVS and CDR2 as FQNEAQ. This CDR3 region has 14 residues. The CDR3 sequence: CASSLELVEDTQYF. CDR3 sequence (DNA): TGTGCCAGCAGCTTAGAATTAGTTGAAGATACGCAGTATTTT.